This T cell receptor (beta chain) was profiled in a study of vaccination and CD4 T cells after COVID-19. Study details: Post-COVID draws followed diagnosis by a median around 100 days (range 35 to 161).

A word on this clonotype: The antigen is not known.

Noted treatment: roughly ten-day PBMC culture with coronavirus spike peptide pools or control peptides (ViraFEST assay). The ViraFEST method relied on peptide pools to expand antigen-specific T cells, followed by TCR sequencing. Every well contained some 2 million PBMCs, which were grown with approximately 9.6 IU/ml IL-2 and 9 to 10 ug/ml peptide pools. Scientists ran DNA taken from cultured CD4+ T cells through the Oncomine TCR Beta short-read assay for sequencing. Genomic DNA was isolated from cultured CD4+ T cells. TCRdb itself ran the PCR reads through MiXCR, one entry per CDR3 protein. The repertoire consists of approximately 10,000 distinct CDR3 sequences, with 53% occurring once and the leading ten covering roughly 33%. CDR1 LNHDA and CDR2 SQIVND come from the germline V gene (reference sequence). With 6 bases clipped from V and 3 bases from J, the junction kept 7 bases outside the gene matches. This CDR3 comprises 15 residues.

The receptor comes from a human donor who had recovered from COVID-19. The chain has TRBV19 and TRBJ1-2; 10 positions agree with TRBD1. Sample: CD4+ T cells from blood, cultured in vitro. The CDR3 DNA reads TGTGCCAGTAGCACCCGGGACAGGGGAGACTATGGCTACACCTTC. Translating gives CASSTRDRGDYGYTF.